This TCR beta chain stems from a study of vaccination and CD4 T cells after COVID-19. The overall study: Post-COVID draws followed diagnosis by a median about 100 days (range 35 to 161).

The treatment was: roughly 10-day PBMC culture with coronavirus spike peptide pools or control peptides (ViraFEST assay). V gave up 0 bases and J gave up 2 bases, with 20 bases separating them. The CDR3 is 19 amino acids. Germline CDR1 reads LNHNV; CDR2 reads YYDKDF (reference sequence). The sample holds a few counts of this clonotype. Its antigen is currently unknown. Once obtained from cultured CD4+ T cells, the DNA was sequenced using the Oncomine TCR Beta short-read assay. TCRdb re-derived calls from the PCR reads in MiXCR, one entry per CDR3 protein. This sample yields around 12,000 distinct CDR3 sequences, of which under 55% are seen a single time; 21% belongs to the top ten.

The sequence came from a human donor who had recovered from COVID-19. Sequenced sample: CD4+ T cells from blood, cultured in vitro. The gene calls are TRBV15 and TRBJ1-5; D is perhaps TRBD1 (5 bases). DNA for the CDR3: TGTGCCACCAGCAGAGACCTCCCGAATCAGGGTTTCGGCAATCAGCCCCAGCATTTT. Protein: CATSRDLPNQGFGNQPQHF.